The clone carrying this T cell receptor beta chain was observed once. Its specificity is unknown. At one of its ends the junction is not consistent with the germline gene, which may arise from a read error. There are 14 residues in the CDR3. Germline values: CDR1 SEHNR, CDR2 FQNEAQ (reference sequence). This table comes from immunoSEQ multiplex PCR, and its TCRdb copy is limited to in-frame clones, with some not included. Here the sample spans roughly 2.6 million clones, around 94% being singletons. The CD4+ fraction was divided into a CD45RA+ naive subset and a CD45RA-negative memory subset. This sample stems from a study of shared clonotypes between healthy human individuals. Study-wide results and caveats: The study found lower generation probabilities in non-shared clonotypes than in those shared by all four donors.

This TCR derives from a man younger than 35 in good health. The V and J genes are TRBV7-9 and TRBJ1-2, with 12 positions matching TRBD1. The sequenced sample consisted of naive CD4+ T cells sorted from blood. The sample's subset: CD45RA+ positively selected. CDR3 sequence: CASSPSGQGAGYTF. The CDR3, as DNA: TGTGCCAGCAGCCCGTCGGGACAGGGGGCTGGCTACACTTTC.